A single sample is the source of the 5 T cell receptor beta chains below, sequenced in a study of T cell repertoires in breast cancer. Paired alpha-beta TCRs of CD8+ T cells were analyzed by expanded emulsion RT-PCR. Unpaired genes were suppressed by blocking oligonucleotides during a second nested PCR. TCRdb analysed the emulsion pairing reads with MiXCR anew, one entry per CDR3 protein. The sample records roughly 40,000 distinct CDR3 sequences, 45% being singletons. The sample comprised CD8+ T cells. The receptors come from a pool of human donors with breast cancer or a healthy control (not recorded which).

The V call is TRBV5-1, the J call TRBJ2-7; TRBD1 agrees at 8 bases. Germline values: CDR1 SGHRS, CDR2 YFSETQ. The CDR3 length is 14 residues. The trim removed 4 bases at V and 1 base at J, leaving 4 bases unmatched. The CDR3 reads CASSHGQGSYEQYF. CDR3 nucleotide sequence: TGCGCCAGCAGCCATGGACAGGGATCCTACGAGCAGTACTTC.

This chain connects TRBV30 to TRBJ2-1; D gene ambiguous. Trimming removed 2 bases from V and 7 bases from J, with 6 bases in between. The CDR3 contains 11 residues. Germline CDR1 GTSNPN, CDR2 SVGIG (reference sequence). The CDR3 loop reads CAWSRRNEQFF. The CDR3 DNA is TGTGCCTGGAGTAGGCGGAATGAGCAGTTCTTC.

V is TRBV2 and J is TRBJ2-1; possible D gene TRBD1, 5 bases. Per the germline V gene, CDR1 is SNHLY and CDR2 is FYNNEI. The CDR3 contains 12 residues. Trimming left V 11 bases short and J 3 bases short, with 11 bases between. CDR3 DNA sequence: TGTGCCGGCAAAGACAGCTACAATGAGCAGTTCTTC. It translates to CAGKDSYNEQFF.

This clonotype was seen only once. This sequence may be a read error, since a much larger clone differs from it by one base. The V gene is TRBV6-1, the J gene TRBJ2-3; 7 positions match TRBD1. There are 13 residues in the CDR3. Per the germline V gene, CDR1 is MNHNS and CDR2 is SASEGT. DNA for the CDR3: TGTGTCAGCATTACAGGGGGCACAGATACGCAGTATTTT. As protein: CVSITGGTDTQYF.

This clonotype was seen a few times. The chain links TRBV27 to TRBJ1-3; D is ambiguous. The germline V gene encodes CDR1 MNHEY and CDR2 SMNVEV (reference sequence). V was pared by 3 bases and J by 0 bases, with 6 bases between. This CDR3 has 14 residues. CDR3 coding DNA: TGTGCCAGCAGTTTCCGGGGCTCTGGAAACACCATATATTTT. This encodes CASSFRGSGNTIYF.